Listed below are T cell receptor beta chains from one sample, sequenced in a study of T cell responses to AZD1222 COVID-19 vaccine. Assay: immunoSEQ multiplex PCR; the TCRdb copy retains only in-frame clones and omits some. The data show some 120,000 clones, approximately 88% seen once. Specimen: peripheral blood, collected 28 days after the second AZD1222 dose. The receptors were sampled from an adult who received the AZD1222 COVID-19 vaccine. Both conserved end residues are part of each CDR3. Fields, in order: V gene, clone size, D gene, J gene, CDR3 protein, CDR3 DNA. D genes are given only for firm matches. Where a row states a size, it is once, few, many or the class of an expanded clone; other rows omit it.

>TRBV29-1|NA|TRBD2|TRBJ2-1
CSVEVRTSGRYNEQFF
TGCAGCGTTGAGGTCCGGACTAGCGGGAGATACAATGAGCAGTTCTTC
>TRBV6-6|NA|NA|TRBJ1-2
CASSFLQTTLNYGYTF
TGTGCCAGCAGTTTCCTCCAGACAACTTTAAACTATGGCTACACCTTC
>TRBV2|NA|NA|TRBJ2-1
CASSEGVESRQFF
TGTGCCAGCAGTGAAGGGGTGGAAAGTAGGCAGTTCTTC
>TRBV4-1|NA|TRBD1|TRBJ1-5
CASSQKGPGGSQPQHF
TGCGCCAGCAGCCAAAAGGGGCCAGGGGGCAGTCAGCCCCAGCATTTT
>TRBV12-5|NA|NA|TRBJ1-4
CASGLGVGLSEKLFF
TGTGCTAGTGGTTTGGGGGTTGGGTTATCTGAAAAACTGTTTTTT
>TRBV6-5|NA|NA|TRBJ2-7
CASSLIRVGEQYF
TGTGCCAGCAGCCTCATCAGGGTTGGCGAGCAGTACTTC
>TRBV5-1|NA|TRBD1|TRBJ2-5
CASSHGQGEETQYF
TGCGCCAGCAGTCACGGACAGGGGGAAGAGACCCAGTACTTC
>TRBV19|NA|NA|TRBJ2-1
CASSMELSSYNEQFF
TGTGCCAGTAGTATGGAACTGAGCTCCTACAATGAGCAGTTCTTC
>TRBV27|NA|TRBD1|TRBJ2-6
CASTTRRRTGANVLTF
TGTGCCAGCACCACCCGCCGTAGAACAGGGGCCAACGTCCTGACTTTT
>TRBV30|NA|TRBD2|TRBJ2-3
CAWSVYGTIPPTDTQYF
TGTGCCTGGAGTGTCTATGGGACTATTCCCCCCACAGATACGCAGTATTTT
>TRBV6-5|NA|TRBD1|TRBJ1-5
CASNDREALGPQHF
TGTGCCAGCAACGACAGGGAGGCTCTGGGGCCCCAGCATTTT
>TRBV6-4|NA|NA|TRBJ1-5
CASALDGHQPQHF
TGTGCCAGCGCGTTGGACGGCCATCAGCCCCAGCATTTT
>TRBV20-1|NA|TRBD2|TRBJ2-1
CSASLAGGPDEQFF
TGCAGTGCTAGTCTAGCGGGAGGGCCCGATGAGCAGTTCTTC
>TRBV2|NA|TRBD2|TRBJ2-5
CASSPLAGALRETQYF
TGTGCCAGCAGTCCACTAGCGGGGGCCCTCCGAGAGACCCAGTACTTC
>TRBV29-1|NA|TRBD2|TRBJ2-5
CAGGRETQYF
TGTGCGGGGGGACGGGAGACCCAGTACTTC
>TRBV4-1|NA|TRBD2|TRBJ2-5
CASRERDTYQETQYF
TGCGCCAGCAGGGAGCGGGATACGTACCAAGAGACCCAGTACTTC
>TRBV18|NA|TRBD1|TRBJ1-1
CASSLRGIRGDTEAFF
TGTGCCAGCTCCCTCAGGGGGATCCGGGGTGACACTGAAGCTTTCTTT
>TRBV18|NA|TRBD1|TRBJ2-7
CASSPPGDRFYEQYF
TGTGCCAGCTCACCACCCGGGGACAGGTTCTACGAGCAGTACTTC
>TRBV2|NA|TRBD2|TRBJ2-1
CASSELAGKTYNEQFF
TGTGCCAGCAGTGAACTAGCGGGAAAAACCTACAATGAGCAGTTCTTC
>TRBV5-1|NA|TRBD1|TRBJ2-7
CASSSGTGDYEQYF
TGCGCCAGCAGCTCCGGGACAGGAGACTACGAGCAGTACTTC
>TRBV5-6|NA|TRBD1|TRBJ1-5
CASSFGQGVGQPQHF
TGTGCCAGCAGCTTCGGGCAGGGGGTAGGGCAGCCCCAGCATTTT
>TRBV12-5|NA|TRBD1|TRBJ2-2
CASGFNRGENTGELFF
TGTGCTAGTGGTTTCAACAGGGGGGAGAACACCGGGGAGCTGTTTTTT
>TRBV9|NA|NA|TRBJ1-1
CASSSREDTEAFF
TGTGCCAGCAGCTCCCGGGAGGACACTGAAGCTTTCTTT
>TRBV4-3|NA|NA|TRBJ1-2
CAGSQVPARNYGYTF
TGCGCCGGCAGCCAAGTTCCCGCCAGGAACTATGGCTACACCTTC
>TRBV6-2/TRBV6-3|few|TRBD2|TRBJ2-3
CASSYPLRGGPTDTQYF
TGTGCCAGCAGTTACCCTTTGCGGGGGGGCCCAACAGATACGCAGTATTTT
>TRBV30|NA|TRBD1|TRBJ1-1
CAWSGGQGWTEAFF
TGTGCCTGGAGTGGGGGACAGGGGTGGACTGAAGCTTTCTTT
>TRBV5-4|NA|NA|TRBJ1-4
CASSYRDGGEKLFF
TGTGCCAGCAGCTACCGGGACGGCGGTGAAAAACTGTTTTTT
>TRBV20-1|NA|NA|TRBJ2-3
CSATPLDTQYF
TGCAGTGCGACGCCGCTAGATACGCAGTATTTT
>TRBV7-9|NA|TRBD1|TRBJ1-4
CASSFGRGNEKLFF
TGTGCCAGCAGCTTTGGCAGGGGGAATGAAAAACTGTTTTTT
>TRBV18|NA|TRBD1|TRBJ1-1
CASSPTTGGNEAFF
TGTGCCAGCTCACCAACGACAGGGGGCAATGAAGCTTTCTTT
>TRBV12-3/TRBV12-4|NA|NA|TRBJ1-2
CASSHQANYGYTF
TGTGCCAGCAGCCACCAGGCAAACTATGGCTACACCTTC
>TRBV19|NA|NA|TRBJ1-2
CASSLQPGASYGYTF
TGTGCCAGTAGCCTACAACCAGGGGCTAGCTATGGCTACACCTTC
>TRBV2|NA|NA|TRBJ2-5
CASVHPRNQETQYF
TGTGCCAGCGTACACCCTCGAAATCAAGAGACCCAGTACTTC
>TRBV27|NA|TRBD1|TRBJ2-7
CASMPAGTGIYEQYF
TGTGCCAGCATGCCGGCCGGGACAGGGATCTACGAGCAGTACTTC
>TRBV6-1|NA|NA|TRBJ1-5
CASSEATGAQPQHF
TGTGCCAGCAGTGAAGCGACCGGGGCTCAGCCCCAGCATTTT
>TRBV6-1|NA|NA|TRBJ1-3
CASSEAGRSGNTIYF
TGTGCCAGCAGTGAAGCAGGCCGCTCTGGAAACACCATATATTTT
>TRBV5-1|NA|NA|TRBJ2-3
CASSYSGSTDTQYF
TGCGCCAGCAGCTATAGCGGTAGCACAGATACGCAGTATTTT
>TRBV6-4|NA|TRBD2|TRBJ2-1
CASSEEGGSGDNEQFF
TGTGCCAGCAGTGAGGAGGGCGGGAGCGGGGACAATGAGCAGTTCTTC
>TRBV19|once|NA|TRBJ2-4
CASSIVGTRGNIQYF
TGTGCCAGTAGTATAGTGGGGACAAGGGGAAACATTCAGTACTTC
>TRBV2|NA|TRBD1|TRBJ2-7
CASSGGTVNEQYF
TGTGCCAGCAGTGGGGGGACAGTTAACGAGCAGTACTTC
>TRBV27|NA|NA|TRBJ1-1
CASSLRGYTEAFF
TGTGCCAGCAGTTTAAGGGGTTACACTGAAGCTTTCTTT
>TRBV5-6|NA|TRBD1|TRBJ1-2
CASSLRSGGWYGYTF
TGTGCCAGCAGCTTACGGTCAGGGGGCTGGTATGGCTACACCTTC
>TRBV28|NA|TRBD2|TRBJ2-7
CASSSWTSGINEQYF
TGTGCCAGCAGTTCCTGGACTAGCGGGATCAACGAGCAGTACTTC
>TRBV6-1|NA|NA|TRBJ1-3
CASSEMYPSGNTIYF
TGTGCCAGCAGTGAAATGTATCCCTCTGGAAACACCATATATTTT
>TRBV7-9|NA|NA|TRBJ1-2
CASSSTDNYGYTF
TGTGCCAGCAGCTCGACGGATAACTATGGCTACACCTTC
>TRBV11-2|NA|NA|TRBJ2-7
CASSLSRLISYEQYF
TGTGCCAGCAGCTTATCCCGACTTATCTCCTACGAGCAGTACTTC
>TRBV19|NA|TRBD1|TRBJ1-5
CASRNRGPQTGNQPQHF
TGTGCCAGTAGGAACAGGGGGCCACAGACGGGCAATCAGCCCCAGCATTTT
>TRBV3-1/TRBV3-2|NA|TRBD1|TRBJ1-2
CASSAPGTVYGYTF
TGTGCCAGCAGCGCCCCCGGGACAGTCTATGGCTACACCTTC
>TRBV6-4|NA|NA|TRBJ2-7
CASDFRVAENYEQYF
TGTGCCAGCGACTTTAGGGTAGCGGAGAACTACGAGCAGTACTTC
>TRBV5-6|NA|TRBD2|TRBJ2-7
CASSFYAGLLGLADFEQYF
TGTGCCAGCAGCTTCTATGCGGGCCTTTTGGGACTAGCAGACTTCGAGCAGTACTTC
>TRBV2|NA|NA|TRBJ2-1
CASSDRGNEQFF
TGTGCCAGCAGTGATCGGGGTAATGAGCAGTTCTTC
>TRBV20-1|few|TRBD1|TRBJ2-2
CSASRQGANTGELFF
TGCAGTGCTAGTCGGCAGGGGGCGAACACCGGGGAGCTGTTTTTT
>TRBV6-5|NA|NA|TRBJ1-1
CASSYSLLNTEAFF
TGTGCCAGCAGTTACTCTCTTTTGAACACTGAAGCTTTCTTT
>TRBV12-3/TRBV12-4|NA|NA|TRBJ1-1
CASSPDSYYQAFF
TGTGCCAGCAGCCCTGACAGCTATTACCAAGCTTTCTTT